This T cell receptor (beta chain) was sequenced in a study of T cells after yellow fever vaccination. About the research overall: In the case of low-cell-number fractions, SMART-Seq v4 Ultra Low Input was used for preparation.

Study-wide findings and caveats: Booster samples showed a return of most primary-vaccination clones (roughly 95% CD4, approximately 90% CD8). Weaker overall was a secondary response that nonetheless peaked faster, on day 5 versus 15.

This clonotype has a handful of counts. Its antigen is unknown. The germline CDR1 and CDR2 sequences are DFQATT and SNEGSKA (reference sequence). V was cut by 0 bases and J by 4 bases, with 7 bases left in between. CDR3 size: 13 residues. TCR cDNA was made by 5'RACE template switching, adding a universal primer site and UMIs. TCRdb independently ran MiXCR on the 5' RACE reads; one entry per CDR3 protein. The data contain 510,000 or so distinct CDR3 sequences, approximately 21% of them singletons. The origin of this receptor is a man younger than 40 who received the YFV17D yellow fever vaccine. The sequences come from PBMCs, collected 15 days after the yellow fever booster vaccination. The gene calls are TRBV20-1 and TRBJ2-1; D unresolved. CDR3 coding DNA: TGCAGTGCTAGAGATAACCTTTACAATGAGCAGTTCTTC. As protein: CSARDNLYNEQFF.